The present entry profiles one TCR beta chain with its context. Sequencing was performed with immunoSEQ multiplex PCR; in TCRdb, only in-frame clones are kept and a portion is missing. In the table there are tens of thousands of clones, roughly 90% of which are singletons. The source of the sample is a study of T cell changes during pregnancy in multiple sclerosis. The J segment lost 4 bases and the V segment lost 5 bases, leaving 2 bases of the junction unmatched. Germline CDR1 reads LNHDA; CDR2 reads SQIVND (reference sequence). The CDR3 is 13 residues long. The sample here was peripheral blood, taken in the second trimester of pregnancy. This chain joins TRBV19 and TRBJ1-5; 7 bases are a match to TRBD1. The origin of this receptor is a female donor in good health, enrolled as a control in a pregnancy study. The CDR3 DNA reads TGTGCCAGTAGTGGACAGGCGAATCAGCCCCAGCATTTT. This codes for CASSGQANQPQHF.